The 29 T cell receptor beta chains in this list originate from one sample, sequenced in a study of vaccination effects on CD4 cells after COVID-19. The protocol was immunoSEQ multiplex PCR, while the TCRdb copy is restricted to in-frame clones and leaves out a portion. The table has approximately 83,000 clones, over 70% seen once. These receptors' targets are unknown. Peptide-pool stimulation followed by sequencing identified expanded antigen-specific CD4+ clonotypes in the ViraFEST assay. CD4+ T cells were isolated after 10 days of culture. The participants, recipients of two vaccine doses, got either BNT162b2 or mRNA-1273. Specimen: CD4+ T cells from PBMCs cultured with HCoV-OC43 spike peptides, collected after COVID-19 vaccination. Subset here: HCoV-OC43 spike overlapping peptide pool stimulation. These receptors all come from a human donor who received a COVID-19 vaccine.

This chain uses TRBV27 with TRBJ2-2, with a tentative D call TRBD1 (6 bases). V was trimmed by 6 bases and J by 4 bases, leaving 18 bases between them. This CDR3 comprises 16 residues. CDR1 is MNHEY, CDR2 SMNVEV, per germline (reference sequence). CDR3 in amino acids: CASRPGQTNPTGELFF. CDR3 DNA: TGTGCCAGCAGACCCGGACAGACAAACCCCACCGGGGAGCTGTTTTTT.

This chain connects TRBV27 to TRBJ1-3; possible D gene TRBD1, 6 bases. The V end lost 10 bases, the J end lost 0 bases, and 13 bases lay between the germline ends. Germline-derived CDR1 and CDR2 are MNHEY and SMNVEV (reference sequence). The CDR3 is 14 amino acids. CDR3 nucleotide sequence: TGTGCCACCCGGGACAATAACTCTGGAAACACCATATATTTT. This gives the protein CATRDNNSGNTIYF.

The V call is TRBV5-1, the J call TRBJ1-4, with D hard to call. Germline CDR1 is SGHRS and CDR2 is YFSETQ. Trimming stripped 0 bases from V and 0 bases from J, with 9 bases between. The CDR3 is 16 residues long. The CDR3 is CASSLGAGATNEKLFF. The CDR3 coding sequence is TGCGCCAGCAGCTTGGGAGCCGGAGCAACTAATGAAAAACTGTTTTTT.

The chain links TRBV7-2 to TRBJ2-1; D gene uncertain. The CDR3 is made up of 15 amino acids. Per the germline V gene, CDR1 is SGHTA and CDR2 is FQGNSA. V dropped 2 bases and J dropped 8 bases, with 16 bases sitting between them. In nucleotides, the CDR3 is TGTGCCAGCAGCTTAAATCTGGTCAGGAACGATGAGCAGTTCTTC. Protein: CASSLNLVRNDEQFF. Looking up the rest from reference TRBV7-2 and TRBJ2-1 gives the full variable domain: GAGVSQSPSNKVTEKGKDVELRCDPISGHTALYWYRQSLGQGLEFLIYFQGNSAPDKSGLPSDRFSAERTGGSVSTLTIQRTQQEDSAVYLCASSLNLVRNDEQFFGPGTRLTVL.

This clone was counted a few times. V is TRBV4-2 and J is TRBJ2-1; 8 bases are shared with TRBD2. Germline V gene data show CDR1 as LGHNA and CDR2 as YNFKEQ. The CDR3 sequence is 16 residues long. The ends lost 0 bases at V and 4 bases at J; junction bases unmatched: 5. DNA for the CDR3: TGTGCCAGCAGCCAAGAGGAGCGGGGGTTGTACAATGAGCAGTTCTTC. Protein: CASSQEERGLYNEQFF.

The rearrangement links TRBV7-3 to TRBJ2-1; 12 nucleotides match TRBD2. Losses at the gene ends were 6 bases for V and 7 bases for J; bases not matched to a gene: 7. Looked up from germline, CDR1 is SGHTA and CDR2 is FQGTGA. The CDR3 length is 15 residues. The CDR3 nucleotides are TGTGCCAGCAGGGCCGGGACTAGCGGGCCTAATGAGCAGTTCTTC. Residues: CASRAGTSGPNEQFF.

Remarks on this clone: The same CDR3 also results from other DNA sequences found in this sample. The rearrangement uses TRBV7-3 and TRBJ1-1; D perhaps matches TRBD1 (5 bases). Trimming pared 4 bases from V and 2 bases from J, leaving 8 bases between. CDR1 is SGHTA and CDR2 is FQGTGA in the germline V gene. This CDR3 has 13 residues. This CDR3 is CASSSQENTEAFF. In DNA, the CDR3 is TGTGCCAGCAGCTCACAGGAAAACACTGAAGCTTTCTTT.

The rearrangement links TRBV6-6 to TRBJ2-3; D tentatively reads TRBD1 or TRBD2 (6 bases each). The CDR3 consists of 15 residues. Germline loops: CDR1 MNHNY, CDR2 SVGAGI (reference sequence). Deletions cut 5 bases from V and 2 bases from J, with 14 bases between. The CDR3 DNA follows: TGTGCCAGCAGTCGAGGGGGGTCGTTCACAGATACGCAGTATTTT. Protein sequence: CASSRGGSFTDTQYF.

V is TRBV3-1 (or the pseudogene TRBV3-2) and J is TRBJ2-1; D is uncertain. V dropped 2 bases and J dropped 3 bases, with 11 bases sitting between them. Germline V CDR1 and CDR2: LGHDT, YNNKEL (reference sequence). This CDR3 is built from 15 residues. The CDR3 DNA is TGTGCCAGCAGCCAAATGGCGAGCCACTACAATGAGCAGTTCTTC. This gives the protein CASSQMASHYNEQFF.

This clone was counted only a few times. V is TRBV6-5 and J is TRBJ1-6; possible D gene TRBD1, 6 bases. The CDR3 has 16 residues. Germline V gene sequence: CDR1 MNHEY, CDR2 SVGAGI. The germline V and J ends were trimmed by 2 bases and 7 bases, with 15 bases remaining between them. CDR3 amino acids: CASSYTGGAGNSPLHF. Written as DNA, the CDR3 is TGTGCCAGCAGTTACACGGGGGGGGCAGGGAATTCACCCCTCCACTTT.

The rearrangement joins TRBV10-3 to TRBJ1-1; D is possibly TRBD1 (5 bases). Germline lookup yields CDR1 ENHRY and CDR2 SYGVKD. CDR3 size: 11 residues. Trimming removed 6 bases at V and 5 bases at J, with 7 bases between. As DNA, the CDR3 is TGTGCCATCAGCACAGGTACTGAAGCTTTCTTT. It translates to CAISTGTEAFF.

The chain combines TRBV7-9 with TRBJ2-2, with a possible D match to TRBD1 (5 bases). Trimming took 2 bases from V and 7 from J, leaving 14 bases between them. The germline gives CDR1 SEHNR, CDR2 FQNEAQ (reference sequence). The CDR3 totals 15 residues. The CDR3 spells CASSLSAGLDGELFF. The CDR3 region has the DNA TGTGCCAGCAGCTTATCGGCAGGGCTTGACGGGGAGCTGTTTTTT.

The rearrangement links TRBV4-1 to TRBJ2-7; TRBD2 is a possible D gene (5 bases). Between the trimmed V and J ends, which lost 4 bases and 4 bases, there was a span of 17 bases. Looked up from germline, CDR1 is MGHRA and CDR2 is YSYEKL. The CDR3 runs to 15 residues. CDR3 amino acids: CASSPYTSLGYEQYV. The CDR3 region has the DNA TGCGCCAGCAGCCCTTACACTAGTCTGGGTTACGAGCAGTACGTC.

The gene calls are TRBV3-1 (or the pseudogene TRBV3-2) and TRBJ2-5, with 9 bases matching TRBD2. This CDR3 contains 16 residues. The V and J ends lost 3 bases and 7 bases, in that order; junction bases with no gene match: 12. The V gene's germline CDR1 is LGHDT and CDR2 YNNKEL (reference sequence). In nucleotides, the CDR3 is TGTGCCAGCAGCCAGACGGGAAGCGGGGGGTTAGGGACCCAGTACTTC. It encodes CASSQTGSGGLGTQYF.

In this sample, this clone turned up once. The chain uses TRBV2 and TRBJ2-5; D perhaps matches TRBD1 (8 bases). This CDR3 is 14 amino acids long. Looked up from germline, CDR1 is SNHLY and CDR2 is FYNNEI. The V end was cut by 9 bases, the J end by 2 bases, with 16 bases between. CDR3 protein: CASKTGDYQETQYF. For the CDR3, the DNA is TGTGCCAGTAAGACAGGGGACTATCAAGAGACCCAGTACTTC.

This clone was counted only a few times. This sequence joins TRBV4-1 and TRBJ2-1; TRBD2 aligns across 7 bases. The CDR3 is made up of 14 amino acids. Germline values: CDR1 MGHRA, CDR2 YSYEKL. Germline trimming cut 4 bases from V and 3 bases from J; bases unmatched to any gene: 3. The CDR3 DNA reads as TGCGCCAGCAGCCTCGGGACTAACTACAATGAGCAGTTCTTC. The encoded protein is CASSLGTNYNEQFF.

This chain joins TRBV5-1 and TRBJ1-1; D is unclear. The CDR3 has 13 amino acids. CDR1 is SGHRS, CDR2 YFSETQ, per germline. The V end was cut by 1 base, the J end by 3 bases, with 7 bases between. The CDR3: CASSLNEDTEAFF. The CDR3 region has the DNA TGCGCCAGCAGCTTGAACGAGGACACTGAAGCTTTCTTT. Supplemented by reference TRBV5-1 and TRBJ1-1, the full variable domain reads KAGVTQTPRYLIKTRGQQVTLSCSPISGHRSVSWYQQTPGQGLQFLFEYFSETQRNKGNFPGRFSGRQFSNSRSEMNVSTLELGDSALYLCASSLNEDTEAFFGQGTRLTVV.

This chain connects TRBV12-5 to TRBJ2-5; D not certain. There are 15 residues in the CDR3. The germline V gene encodes CDR1 LGHNT and CDR2 FRNRAP. The germline V and J ends were trimmed by 4 bases and 4 bases, with 16 bases remaining between them. The CDR3 is CASGSASSGVETQYF. The CDR3 coding sequence is TGTGCTAGTGGTTCGGCCTCTAGTGGCGTAGAGACCCAGTACTTC.

The chain recombines TRBV7-2 with TRBJ1-2; D might be TRBD1 (5 bases). CDR3 length: 14 residues. The germline V gene encodes CDR1 SGHTA and CDR2 FQGNSA. V lost 3 bases to trimming and J lost 5 bases, with 13 bases between them. The CDR3 nucleotides are TGTGCCAGCAGCTTCGATCTGCGGACATATGGCTACACCTTC. The encoded protein is CASSFDLRTYGYTF.

This clone was observed a few times. This chain uses TRBV6-5 with TRBJ2-1; 12 bases map to TRBD1. Trimming removed 5 bases from V and 4 bases from J; junction bases left unmatched: 3. Germline loops: CDR1 MNHEY, CDR2 SVGAGI. The CDR3 is 15 residues long. DNA for the CDR3: TGTGCCAGCAGTAGGGACAGGGGGCGGTACAATGAGCAGTTCTTC. The encoded protein is CASSRDRGRYNEQFF.

The chain has TRBV29-1 and TRBJ1-2, with a possible D match to TRBD1 (6 bases). CDR1 and CDR2 from the germline V gene are SQVTM and ANQGSEA. Trimming shortened V by 4 bases and J by 5 bases, and 11 bases separated the two germline ends. CDR3 length equals 12 residues. CDR3 region: CSVGGPRYGYTF. DNA for the CDR3: TGCAGCGTTGGGGGGCCTCGTTATGGCTACACCTTC.

V usage is TRBV16 and J usage is TRBJ1-6; D is ambiguous. The CDR3 extends over 11 amino acids. Germline V CDR1 and CDR2: KGHSY, FQNENV. V lost 7 bases, J lost 7 bases, and 5 bases lay in between. CDR3 in amino acids: CASTLNSPLHF. The DNA for the CDR3 is TGTGCCAGCACACTCAATTCACCCCTCCACTTT.

This chain uses TRBV24-1 with TRBJ2-1; TRBD2 aligns across 10 bases. The V gene's germline CDR1 is KGHDR and CDR2 SFDVKD. The length of the CDR3 is 17 residues. V trimming: 3 bases; J trimming: 8 bases; junction bases outside the gene matches: 12. CDR3 region: CATSDQQRGGRLDEQFF. DNA of the CDR3: TGTGCCACCAGTGATCAACAGCGGGGGGGCCGTTTGGATGAGCAGTTCTTC.

This chain joins TRBV9 and TRBJ1-2, with D maybe TRBD1 (5 bases). Germline V CDR1 and CDR2: SGDLS, YYNGEE. The CDR3 has 14 residues. The ends were cut back, 0 bases at V and 6 bases at J, with 12 bases in the middle. The CDR3 region has the DNA TGTGCCAGCAGCGTAGTAGTCTTGGGGGATGGCTACACCTTC. Its translation is CASSVVVLGDGYTF.

This clone was seen a single time. CDR3 sequence: CASPQRGANVLTF. The CDR3 DNA sequence: TGTGCCAGTCCCCAGCGGGGGGCCAACGTCCTGACTTTC. The V gene is TRBV7-3, the J gene TRBJ2-6; D is perhaps TRBD2 (5 bases). Between the trimmed V and J ends, which lost 9 bases and 4 bases, there was a span of 10 bases. The germline V gene encodes CDR1 SGHTA and CDR2 FQGTGA. This CDR3 has 13 amino acids. Full variable domain (missing parts from reference TRBV7-3 and TRBJ2-6): GAGVSQTPSNKVTEKGKYVELRCDPISGHTALYWYRQSLGQGPEFLIYFQGTGAADDSGLPNDRFFAVRPEGSVSTLKIQRTERGDSAVYLCASPQRGANVLTFGAGSRLTVL.

This clone was recorded a few times. The rearrangement uses TRBV7-2 and TRBJ2-2, with D perhaps assigned TRBD1 or TRBD2 (5 bases each). The CDR3 is 16 residues long. Germline V gives CDR1 SGHTA, CDR2 FQGNSA. The V and J ends lost 2 bases and 0 bases respectively, with 10 bases between them. This chain's CDR3 is CASSLFGAANTGELFF. The CDR3 nucleotides are TGTGCCAGCAGCTTATTCGGGGCTGCGAACACCGGGGAGCTGTTTTTT.

The chain has TRBV5-1 and TRBJ2-3; D tentatively fits TRBD1 or TRBD2 (6 bases each). The CDR3 is 18 amino acids. V was shortened by 0 bases and J by 1 base, with 18 bases between the two germline ends. Looked up from germline, CDR1 is SGHRS and CDR2 is YFSETQ. The CDR3 region is CASSLDSGGRVGTDTQYF. For the CDR3, the DNA is TGCGCCAGCAGCTTGGATTCCGGGGGCAGGGTGGGCACAGATACGCAGTATTTT.

The chain uses TRBV9 and TRBJ2-5; 9 bases are a match to TRBD1. Germline V gives CDR1 SGDLS, CDR2 YYNGEE. The CDR3 has 14 residues. V gave up 0 bases and J gave up 5 bases; unmatched junction bases: 2. CDR3 nucleotide sequence: TGTGCCAGCAGCGTAGACAGGGGGCGGGAGACCCAGTACTTC. Translating it yields CASSVDRGRETQYF.

V usage is TRBV7-9 and J usage is TRBJ1-3; D is undetermined. CDR1 and CDR2 (germline): SEHNR, FQNEAQ (reference sequence). Deletions cut 7 bases from V and 0 bases from J, with 7 bases between. CDR3 length equals 13 residues. DNA for the CDR3: TGTGCCAGCATGAGGTTCTCTGGAAACACCATATATTTT. It yields the protein CASMRFSGNTIYF.